The 2 T cell receptor beta chains listed next were all sequenced from one sample in a study of cytomegalovirus exposure and HLA in healthy donors. Vbeta (60) and Jbeta (13) primers were used in the PCR. Clones were sequenced by immunoSEQ multiplex PCR, and TCRdb holds only the in-frame ones, with some missing. The repertoire holds about 69,000 clones, about three quarters seen once, with more than 2.5% in the top ten. The sequenced sample consisted of PBMCs. The source is a young man in good health and CMV-seronegative.

V gene TRBV6-1 combines with J gene TRBJ2-4, with 7 bases lining up with TRBD2. CDR3 length equals 18 residues. Trimming cost V 0 bases and J 4 bases; bases outside gene matches: 12. The germline V gene encodes CDR1 MNHNS and CDR2 SASEGT. Here the CDR3 reads CASSEAYGAGNPKNIQYF. The CDR3 DNA reads as TGTGCCAGCAGTGAAGCCTATGGAGCGGGGAACCCTAAAAACATTCAGTACTTC.

The chain carries TRBV6-5 and TRBJ1-3; the D gene is possibly TRBD1 (5 bases). Trimming shortened V by 6 bases and J by 1 base, and 7 bases separated the two germline ends. Germline CDR1 and CDR2: MNHEY and SVGAGI. This CDR3 contains 13 residues. The CDR3: CASRRQSGNTIYF. The DNA of the CDR3 is TGTGCCAGCAGGCGACAGTCTGGAAACACCATATATTTT.